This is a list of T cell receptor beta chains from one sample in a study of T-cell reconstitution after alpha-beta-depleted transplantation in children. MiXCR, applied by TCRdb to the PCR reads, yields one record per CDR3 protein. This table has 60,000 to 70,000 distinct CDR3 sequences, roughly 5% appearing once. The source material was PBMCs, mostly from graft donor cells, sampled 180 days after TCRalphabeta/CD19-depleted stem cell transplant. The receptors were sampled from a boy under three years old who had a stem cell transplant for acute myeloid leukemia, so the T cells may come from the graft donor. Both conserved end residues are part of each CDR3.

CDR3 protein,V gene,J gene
CASTERANSYEQYF,TRBV6-2/TRBV6-3,TRBJ2-7
CSASLVPMNTEAFF,TRBV20-1,TRBJ1-1
CASSLDQGAPQETQYF,TRBV7-7,TRBJ2-5
CASSSANTGELFF,TRBV5-1,TRBJ2-2
CASRARRGPQETQYF,TRBV11-2,TRBJ2-5
CASAQWANTGELFF,TRBV27,TRBJ2-2
CASSWTKESNQPQHF,TRBV6-5,TRBJ1-5
CSARVLGSYNEQFF,TRBV20-1,TRBJ2-1
CASSLPRQGTFFTDTQYF,TRBV14,TRBJ2-3
CAISSGGSAADTQYF,TRBV10-3,TRBJ2-3
CASSLQAGDRGSF,TRBV5-4,TRBJ2-7
CASSSREGGASLYNEQFF,TRBV7-6,TRBJ2-1
CASSYSDRGGNTIYF,TRBV6-5,TRBJ1-3
CASSSVGAYGYTF,TRBV12-3/TRBV12-4,TRBJ1-2
CASSLDQGPNEKLFF,TRBV7-2,TRBJ1-4
CASSLGGGDTGELFF,TRBV7-2,TRBJ2-2
CASNDRLSYNEQFF,TRBV4-1,TRBJ2-1
CASSPQAYTEAFF,TRBV18,TRBJ1-1
CASRISGAVNEQFF,TRBV11-2,TRBJ2-1
CASSSPAEGGRETQYF,TRBV6-2/TRBV6-3,TRBJ2-5
CAGSADTGPSVSYNEQFF,TRBV10-3,TRBJ2-1
CASSPRARSNTGELFF,TRBV12-3/TRBV12-4,TRBJ2-2
CASSMDIYEQYF,TRBV19,TRBJ2-7
CSAISSGAEDTQYF,TRBV20-1,TRBJ2-3
CASSEMAAHYNEQFF,TRBV6-1,TRBJ2-1
CASSNAGTGINQPQHF,TRBV12-3/TRBV12-4,TRBJ1-5
CSARDGHEQYF,TRBV20-1,TRBJ2-7
CASNHGGSYEQYF,TRBV3-1,TRBJ2-7
CASSYGQGRTGELFF,TRBV6-5,TRBJ2-2
CASSLRGRGGQDTQYF,TRBV7-3,TRBJ2-3
CASSLAQEHGSPLHF,TRBV7-6,TRBJ1-6
CASSFRGTGELFF,TRBV5-1,TRBJ2-2
CASSSTGGGYRTQYF,TRBV12-3/TRBV12-4,TRBJ2-3
CASKNRGTLSTDTQYF,TRBV19,TRBJ2-3
CASSPPPPLKNIQYF,TRBV5-6,TRBJ2-4
CASSPRQIPEAFF,TRBV12-3/TRBV12-4,TRBJ1-1
CASSLFPLAGGTNEQFF,TRBV27,TRBJ2-1
CASSLGGNQETQYF,TRBV7-2,TRBJ2-5
CASSSYRGQPSLPPRSTYNEQFF,TRBV6-6,TRBJ2-1
CASSLVSGYSYEQYF,TRBV11-2,TRBJ2-7